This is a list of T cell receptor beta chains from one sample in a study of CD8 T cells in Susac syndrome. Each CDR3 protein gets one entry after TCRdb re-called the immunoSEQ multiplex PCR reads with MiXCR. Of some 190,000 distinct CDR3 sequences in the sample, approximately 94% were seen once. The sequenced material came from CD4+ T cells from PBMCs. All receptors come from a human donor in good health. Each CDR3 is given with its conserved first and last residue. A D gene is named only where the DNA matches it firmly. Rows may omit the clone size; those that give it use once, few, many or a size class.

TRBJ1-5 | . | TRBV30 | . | CAWSEGSFDQPQHF | TGTGCCTGGAGTGAGGGGTCTTTCGACCAGCCCCAGCATTTT
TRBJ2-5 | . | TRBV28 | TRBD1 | CASRFRQGGIQETQYF | TGTGCCAGCAGGTTCAGACAGGGGGGGATTCAAGAGACCCAGTACTTC
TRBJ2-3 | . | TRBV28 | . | CASGRGLVRADTQYF | TGTGCCAGCGGAAGGGGTCTGGTTCGGGCAGATACGCAGTATTTT
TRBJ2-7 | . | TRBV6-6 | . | CISWSSYEQYF | TGTATTAGCTGGAGCTCCTACGAGCAGTACTTC
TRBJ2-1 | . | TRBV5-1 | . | CASRPQGQAHEQFF | TGCGCCAGCAGGCCCCAAGGGCAGGCCCATGAGCAGTTCTTC
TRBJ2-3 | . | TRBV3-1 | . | CASGKRGTGPDTQYF | TGTGCCAGCGGCAAGCGCGGGACCGGGCCAGATACGCAGTATTTT
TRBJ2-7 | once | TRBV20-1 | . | CSASRAPGEQYF | TGCAGTGCTAGCAGGGCGCCGGGGGAGCAGTACTTC
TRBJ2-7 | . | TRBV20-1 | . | CSAGSVSLTYEQYF | TGCAGTGCGGGCTCGGTCAGCCTTACCTACGAGCAGTACTTC
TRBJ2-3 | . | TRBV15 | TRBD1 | CATGGQGPDTQYF | TGTGCCACCGGCGGACAGGGACCAGATACGCAGTATTTT
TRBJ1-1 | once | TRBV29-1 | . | CSGRTTNSAEAFF | TGCAGCGGCCGGACCACGAACAGCGCTGAAGCTTTCTTT